These 25 T cell receptor beta chains were sequenced from one sample in a study of breast tumors, draining lymph nodes, adjacent tissues. MiXCR, applied by TCRdb to the multiplex PCR reads, yields one record per CDR3 protein. The sample carries approximately 180,000 distinct CDR3 sequences, more than 25% recorded once. Breast cancer patients provided tissue from their axillary draining lymph nodes. The specimen was axillary lymph node tissue. All receptors come from a female donor with breast cancer. Some clones in this sample may be carry-over from other donors' samples.

The rearrangement links TRBV6-1 to TRBJ1-2; D possibly corresponds to TRBD1 (5 bases). Trimming cost V 11 bases and J 12 bases, with 13 bases left between them. CDR1 is MNHNS and CDR2 is SASEGT in the germline V gene. The CDR3 contains 9 residues. CDR3 sequence reads: CAGRDGNTF. The CDR3 coding sequence is TGTGCCGGAAGGGACGGCAACACCTTC.

On this clonotype: The limits of the CDR3 on the DNA are not certain, so only TCRdb's listed CDR3 is given. This chain links TRBV25-1 with TRBJ1-2; TRBD1 reflects the table's D call only, with no check against the DNA. Germline CDR1 reads MGHDK; CDR2 reads SYGVNS. The CDR3 is made up of 14 amino acids, end residues included. The CDR3 loop reads CACSARGANYGYTF.

This clonotype was seen repeatedly, ten times or more. The chain joins TRBV18 to TRBJ1-4; possible D gene TRBD1, 6 bases. The germline V gene encodes CDR1 KGHSH and CDR2 LQKENI. V lost 1 base and J lost 8, with 11 bases in between. The CDR3 sequence is 14 residues long. The CDR3 region has the DNA TGTGCCAGCTCACCACGAGGGGGACGGGAAAAACTGTTTTTT. Encoded protein: CASSPRGGREKLFF.

Notes on this clonotype: A much larger clone is a single base away; this may be a read error. The chain combines TRBV9 with TRBJ2-1; TRBD1 is a possible D gene (5 bases). Germline V gives CDR1 SGDLS, CDR2 YYNGEE. This CDR3 has 15 amino acids. CDR3 loop: CASSVVGQTHNEPFF. The CDR3 region has the DNA TGTGCCAGCAGCGTAGTGGGGCAGACCCACAATGAGCCGTTCTTC.

On this clonotype itself: One end of the junction is discordant with germline, which a read error may explain. The gene calls are TRBV5-1 and TRBJ1-4; D is undetermined. The germline V gene encodes CDR1 SGHRS and CDR2 YFSETQ. The CDR3 has 13 amino acids. For the CDR3, the DNA is TGCGCCAGCAGCTCGGGCGTAAATGAAACACTGTTTTTT. Its translation is CASSSGVNETLFF. Using reference TRBV5-1 and TRBJ1-4 for the parts outside the CDR3, the full variable domain is KAGVTQTPRYLIKTRGQQVTLSCSPISGHRSVSWYQQTPGQGLQFLFEYFSETQRNKGNFPGRFSGRQFSNSRSEMNVSTLELGDSALYLCASSSGVNETLFFGSGTQLSVL.

This clonotype was detected once. Germline is not matched at one junction end, which may reflect a read error. The chain employs TRBV7-2 and TRBJ2-4; D may be TRBD1 (6 bases). The CDR3 is 12 amino acids. The V gene's germline CDR1 is SGHTA and CDR2 FQGNSA. CDR3 DNA: TGTGCCAGCAGCTTGCCTGGGGACATCCAGTACTTC. Its protein product is CASSLPGDIQYF.

At least ten counts were recorded for this clonotype. This chain uses TRBV7-8 with TRBJ1-5; TRBD1 matches at 8 bases. Germline trimming cut 5 bases from V and 4 bases from J; bases unmatched to any gene: 7. The germline gives CDR1 SGHVS, CDR2 FQNEAQ. The CDR3 is 15 residues long. The CDR3 spells CASSLQRQGNQPQHF. CDR3 DNA: TGTGCCAGCAGCCTCCAAAGACAGGGGAATCAGCCCCAGCATTTT.

This clonotype was observed many times. The chain uses TRBV7-8 and TRBJ1-2, with a tentative D call TRBD1 (5 bases). In germline, CDR1 is SGHVS, CDR2 FQNEAQ. Trimming stripped 5 bases from V and 7 bases from J, with 11 bases between. CDR3 length: 12 residues. The CDR3 loop reads CASSPTAGGYTF. The CDR3 nucleotides are TGTGCCAGCAGCCCGACAGCGGGTGGCTACACCTTC.

This clonotype came up many times. This chain joins TRBV4-2 and TRBJ2-2; TRBD2 aligns across 13 bases. Germline-derived CDR1 and CDR2 are LGHNA and YNFKEQ. The CDR3 extends over 18 amino acids. V dropped 0 bases and J dropped 7; count of bases not matched to a gene: 8. CDR3 in amino acids: CASSQDMRTSGRVGELFF. CDR3 nucleotide sequence: TGTGCCAGCAGCCAAGATATGAGGACTAGCGGGAGAGTCGGGGAGCTGTTTTTT.

There are a few counts of this clonotype. A read error is possible here, since a much larger clone lies one base away. V is TRBV5-5 and J is TRBJ1-2; TRBD1 is a possible D gene (6 bases). The CDR3 loop spans 16 amino acids. Germline V gene sequence: CDR1 SGHKS, CDR2 YYEKEE (reference sequence). V dropped 0 bases and J dropped 3 bases, with 15 bases sitting between them. The CDR3 protein is CASSLAGAGVDYGYTF. The CDR3, as DNA: TGTGCCAGCAGCTTGGCAGGGGCGGGGGTCGACTATGGCTACACCTTC.

This clonotype has at least ten counts. V and J are TRBV6-2 or TRBV6-3 and TRBJ2-5, with D possibly being TRBD2 (6 bases). CDR1 is MNHEY, CDR2 SVGEGT, per germline. With 4 bases removed from V and 2 bases from J, the gap between germline ends came to 17 bases. CDR3 length equals 16 residues. CDR3 amino acids: CASSSLIAAEQETQYF. CDR3 DNA sequence: TGTGCCAGCAGTTCTTTGATAGCGGCCGAACAAGAGACCCAGTACTTC.

This clonotype was seen at least ten times. The chain has TRBV4-1 and TRBJ2-2, with 9 bases aligning to TRBD1. The V and J ends lost 5 bases and 4 bases, in that order; junction bases with no gene match: 5. The CDR3 totals 15 residues. Looked up from germline, CDR1 is MGHRA and CDR2 is YSYEKL. The CDR3 reads CASSTWTGATGELFF. CDR3 sequence (DNA): TGCGCCAGCAGCACATGGACAGGGGCCACCGGGGAGCTGTTTTTT.

Notes on this clonotype: The CDR3 end shows no conserved phenylalanine or tryptophan, and so a read error is likely. This chain joins TRBV19 and TRBJ1-6; D uncertain. CDR1 and CDR2 (germline): LNHDA, SQIVND (reference sequence). The CDR3 is made up of 13 amino acids. The CDR3 reads CASTTGYSSPLHS. DNA for the CDR3: TGTGCCAGTACCACCGGGTATAGTTCACCCCTCCACTCT.

To note about this clonotype: A much larger clone lies one base from this, so it may be a read error. The chain links TRBV5-6 to TRBJ2-5; TRBD1 matches at 7 bases. CDR3 length: 14 residues. Germline V gene sequence: CDR1 SGHDT, CDR2 YYEEEE. V was clipped by 6 bases and J by 4 bases; unmatched bases: 9. CDR3 in DNA: TGTGCCAGCACCCACGGGACAGCCGGAGAGACCCAGTACTTC. It translates to CASTHGTAGETQYF.

Points on this clonotype: This may come from a read error, since a much larger clone is one base off. As DNA, the CDR3 is TGTGCCAGCAGAACCTTAGGGGGCCCCGAGCAGTACTTC. It encodes CASRTLGGPEQYF. This chain uses TRBV5-4 with TRBJ2-7, with 7 bases matching TRBD1. The CDR3 has 13 residues. The germline CDR1 and CDR2 sequences are SGHNT and YYREEE (reference sequence). V lost 5 bases, J lost 6 bases, and 8 bases stayed unmatched.

In this sample, this clonotype turned up many times. CDR3 DNA: TGTGCCAGCAGCTGGGGCGGGTTAAGCACAGATACGCAGTATTTT. Protein product: CASSWGGLSTDTQYF. J is TRBJ2-3 and V is TRBV3-1; perhaps D is TRBD1 or TRBD2 (5 bases each). Germline V gene lookup returns CDR1 LGHDT and CDR2 YNNKEL (reference sequence). V was cut by 5 bases and J by 0 bases, with 12 bases left in between. This CDR3 spans 15 amino acids.

This chain connects TRBV12-5 to TRBJ2-7; 9 positions match TRBD1. Germline values: CDR1 LGHNT, CDR2 FRNRAP. CDR3 size: 12 residues. CDR3: CALQGASYEQYF. The CDR3 nucleotides read TGTGCGTTACAGGGGGCGTCTTACGAGCAGTACTTC.

This clonotype was recorded many times. The chain employs TRBV7-8 and TRBJ2-2, with 8 bases that match TRBD1. Germline-derived CDR1 and CDR2 are SGHVS and FQNEAQ. This CDR3 spans 14 amino acids. Unmatched junction bases numbered 2, after V lost 2 bases and J lost 6 bases. CDR3 DNA: TGTGCCAGCAGCTTATCGACAGGGGCCGGGGAGCTGTTTTTT. The encoded protein is CASSLSTGAGELFF.

This clonotype was recorded at least ten times. The chain couples TRBV24-1 to TRBJ2-2; no clear D gene. The CDR3 is 13 amino acids. The V end lost 2 bases, the J end lost 8 bases, and 8 bases lay between the germline ends. Germline V gene sequence: CDR1 KGHDR, CDR2 SFDVKD. The CDR3 loop reads CATSDSGFGELFF. Written as DNA, the CDR3 is TGTGCCACCAGTGATTCTGGGTTTGGGGAGCTGTTTTTT.

This clonotype has at least ten counts. This chain connects TRBV7-3 to TRBJ2-5; TRBD1 aligns across 10 bases. Germline V CDR1 and CDR2: SGHTA, FQGTGA. The CDR3 totals 14 residues. J lost 4 bases, V lost 5 bases, and 4 bases had no gene match. The CDR3 coding sequence is TGTGCCAGCAGCCCAGGACAGGGGGGAGAGACCCAGTACTTC. Protein product: CASSPGQGGETQYF.

To note about this clonotype: A much larger clone differs by one base, so this may be a read error. The rearrangement joins TRBV12-3 or TRBV12-4 to TRBJ2-2, with TRBD1 matching over 9 bases. This CDR3 region has 15 residues. The CDR3 region has the DNA TGTGCCAGCAGTTTCCGGGACAGGGCCACCGGGGAGCTGTCTTTT. Protein: CASSFRDRATGELSF.

The chain recombines TRBV7-6 with TRBJ2-2; TRBD2 matches at 9 bases. The CDR3 has 17 amino acids. Germline CDR1 is SGHVS and CDR2 is FNYEAQ. V gave up 7 bases and J gave up 6 bases; unmatched junction bases: 15. The CDR3 DNA reads TGTGCCAGCAACCCGACCCCCGGGACTAGCTTCCCCGGGGAGCTGTTTTTT. Protein: CASNPTPGTSFPGELFF.

This clonotype appeared many times. The chain combines TRBV2 with TRBJ2-1; 9 bases line up with TRBD1. V lost 5 bases to trimming and J lost 0 bases; unmatched junction nucleotides: 5. The germline V gene has CDR1 SNHLY and CDR2 FYNNEI. This CDR3 has 16 residues. CDR3 bases: TGTGCCAGCAGTTCGCCGGGACAGGGCTCCTACAATGAGCAGTTCTTC. Protein: CASSSPGQGSYNEQFF.

This clonotype has only a few counts. It may be a read error: a sequence one base away is much more abundant. This chain links TRBV20-1 with TRBJ2-2; D is possibly TRBD2 (6 bases). The CDR3 runs 16 residues. Germline lookup yields CDR1 DFQATT and CDR2 SNEGSKA (reference sequence). The V end lost 2 bases, the J end lost 6 bases, and 19 bases lay between the germline ends. Here the CDR3 DNA reads TGCAGTGCTAGACCCTTGGGCGGGGTGGCGGCCGGGGAGCTGTTTTTT. Its protein is CSARPLGGVAAGELFF.

Many counts were recorded for this clonotype. V usage is TRBV7-9 and J usage is TRBJ1-2, with D perhaps matching TRBD1 (5 bases). This CDR3 contains 16 residues. The germline V gene has CDR1 SEHNR and CDR2 FQNEAQ (reference sequence). V was cut by 0 bases and J by 10 bases, with 21 bases left in between. CDR3 sequence: CASSLARGAQRFDYTF. For the CDR3, the DNA is TGTGCCAGCAGCTTAGCGCGTGGGGCGCAACGTTTCGACTACACCTTC.